These 4 T cell receptor beta chains were sequenced from one sample in a study of memory CD4+ T cells and cytomegalovirus serostatus. The sort gate was single viable CD3+CD4+CD8-CD45RO+ cells for memory CD4+ T cells. The data were produced by immunoSEQ multiplex PCR, yet TCRdb's version contains in-frame clones alone and is incomplete. The sample yields over 60,000 clones, 70% to 80% seen once. Sequences were obtained from memory CD4+ T cells from blood. The source is an adult in good health and CMV-seronegative.

This clone was seen only once. The chain links TRBV10-3 to TRBJ1-3, with 7 bases fitting TRBD1. Germline CDR1 reads ENHRY; CDR2 reads SYGVKD. This CDR3 is 17 amino acids long. V shed 2 bases and J 0 bases; nucleotides not matched to a gene: 7. This chain's CDR3 is CAISEDRAALSGNTIYF. CDR3 coding DNA: TGTGCCATCAGTGAGGACAGGGCGGCTCTCTCTGGAAACACCATATATTTT.

The chain combines TRBV5-8 with TRBJ2-5; D is undetermined. CDR1 is SGHTS and CDR2 is YDEGEE in the germline V gene. CDR3 size: 13 residues. V lost 2 bases and J 2 bases, leaving 7 bases between the germline ends. The CDR3 sequence: CASSFRLQETQYF. CDR3 DNA: TGTGCCAGCAGCTTCAGGTTGCAAGAGACCCAGTACTTC.

This clone was counted a single time. The CDR3 coding sequence is TGTGCCAGCAGCTTAGTGGGCGGGAGTGGGCAAGAGACCCAGTACTTC. Amino acids: CASSLVGGSGQETQYF. The rearrangement links TRBV7-6 to TRBJ2-5, with 7 bases that match TRBD2. The trim removed 1 base at V and 2 bases at J, leaving 7 bases unmatched. This CDR3 spans 16 amino acids. Germline-derived CDR1 and CDR2 are SGHVS and FNYEAQ.

The gene calls are TRBV2 and TRBJ1-2; D uncertain. Trimming took off 0 bases at V and 5 bases at J, with 16 bases between the two ends. The germline CDR1 and CDR2 sequences are SNHLY and FYNNEI. CDR3 length: 16 residues. CDR3 DNA: TGTGCCAGCAGTGAAGCGCGGCCAAACGCCGGATATGGCTACACCTTC. This sequence encodes CASSEARPNAGYGYTF.